The entry that follows covers one T cell receptor beta chain sequence. The antigen remains unidentified. Germline V lookup: CDR1 SNHLY, CDR2 FYNNEI. The CDR3 consists of 13 residues. With 5 bases removed from V and 9 bases from J, the gap between germline ends came to 14 bases. The data belong to a study of breast tumors, draining lymph nodes, adjacent tissues. Study-wide results and caveats: Compared with lymph nodes, tumors were less diverse; compared with nontumor tissue, more.

TCRdb recomputed calls from the multiplex PCR reads with MiXCR, one row per CDR3 protein. The sample has 75,000 to 100,000 distinct CDR3 sequences, approximately 19% seen once. Axillary draining lymph nodes of breast cancer patients supplied the node samples. The chain couples TRBV2 to TRBJ2-1; D not resolved. The receptor was isolated from a female donor with breast cancer. Some clones in this sample may be carry-over from other donors' samples. Sequencing was performed on axillary lymph node tissue. The CDR3: CASSFRLDGEQFF. CDR3 nucleotide sequence: TGTGCCAGCAGTTTCCGACTGGACGGTGAGCAGTTCTTC. Full variable domain (remainder filled in from reference TRBV2 and TRBJ2-1): EPEVTQTPSHQVTQMGQEVILRCVPISNHLYFYWYRQILGQKVEFLVSFYNNEISEKSEIFDDQFSVERPDGSNFTLKIRSTKLEDSAMYFCASSFRLDGEQFFGPGTRLTVL.